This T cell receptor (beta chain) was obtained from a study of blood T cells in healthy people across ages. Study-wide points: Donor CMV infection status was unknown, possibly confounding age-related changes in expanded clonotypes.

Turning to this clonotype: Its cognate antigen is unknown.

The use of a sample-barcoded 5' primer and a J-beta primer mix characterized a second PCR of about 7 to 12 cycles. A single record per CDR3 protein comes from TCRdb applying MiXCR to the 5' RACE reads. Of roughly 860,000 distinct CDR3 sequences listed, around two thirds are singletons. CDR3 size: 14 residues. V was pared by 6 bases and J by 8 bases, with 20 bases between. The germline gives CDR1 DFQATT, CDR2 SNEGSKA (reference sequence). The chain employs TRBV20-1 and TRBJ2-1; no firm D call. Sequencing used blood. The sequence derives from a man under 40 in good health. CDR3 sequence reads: CSALPGTVGDEQFF. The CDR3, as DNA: TGCAGTGCGCTTCCGGGCACAGTCGGCGATGAGCAGTTCTTC.